The entry below describes one T cell receptor (beta chain). Antigen specificity is unknown. The CDR3 spans 12 residues. The germline V and J ends were trimmed by 5 bases and 6 bases, with 7 bases remaining between them. Data came from immunoSEQ multiplex PCR; TCRdb stores just in-frame clones and leaves some out. The sample yields about 180,000 clones, almost 90% seen once. This entry is derived from a study of T cell responses to AZD1222 COVID-19 vaccine. Study-wide results and limits: Spike-specific TCR breadth rose after two AZD1222 doses, and depth rose as well. Possibly, clonal diversity was underestimated; donors were largely white British and included more females. It was only after the peak T cell response that any repertoires were sampled.

The TCR was taken from an adult who received the AZD1222 COVID-19 vaccine. This chain uses TRBV12-3 or TRBV12-4 with TRBJ2-2, with a weak D call TRBD1 (6 bases). The material was peripheral blood, obtained 28 days after the second AZD1222 dose. The CDR3 region is CASSTGSGELFF. CDR3 coding DNA: TGTGCCAGCAGTACAGGGTCCGGGGAGCTGTTTTTT.